The rows below give T cell receptor beta chains drawn from one sample of a study of blood T cell repertoires in COVID-19. Some clones are missing from TCRdb's copy, which holds only in-frame ones; the method was immunoSEQ multiplex PCR. The data contain around 70,000 clones, around 93% of them singletons. The sequenced sample was peripheral blood. The receptor set was obtained from an older woman with active COVID-19. Each CDR3 is given with its conserved first and last residue. Each record gives: CDR3 protein, CDR3 DNA, J gene, D gene, V gene. The D gene is left open where the match is weak.

CDR3aa: CASSEAHSFGGYTF
CDR3nt: TGTGCCAGCAGTGAAGCGCATAGCTTTGGGGGCTACACCTTC
j_gene: TRBJ1-2
d_gene: .
v_gene: TRBV6-1

CDR3aa: CASSRTGLYEQYF
CDR3nt: TGCGCCAGCAGCCGAACAGGGTTGTACGAGCAGTACTTC
j_gene: TRBJ2-7
d_gene: .
v_gene: TRBV4-1

CDR3aa: CASSPRSGSYEQYF
CDR3nt: TGTGCCAGCAGCCCGAGGTCCGGATCCTACGAGCAGTACTTC
j_gene: TRBJ2-7
d_gene: .
v_gene: TRBV7-6

CDR3aa: CASSQSGSSYNEQFF
CDR3nt: TGTGCCAGCAGCCAATCGGGGAGCTCCTACAATGAGCAGTTCTTC
j_gene: TRBJ2-1
d_gene: .
v_gene: TRBV3-1/TRBV3-2

CDR3aa: CASSQTKTWTVPERYEQYF
CDR3nt: TGTGCCAGCAGCCAAACCAAAACTTGGACAGTACCCGAGCGCTACGAGCAGTACTTC
j_gene: TRBJ2-7
d_gene: .
v_gene: TRBV14

CDR3aa: CASRSGTAYSPLHF
CDR3nt: TGTGCCAGCAGATCCGGGACAGCCTATTCACCCCTCCACTTT
j_gene: TRBJ1-6
d_gene: TRBD1
v_gene: TRBV28

CDR3aa: CASSPPLRQGHRETQYF
CDR3nt: TGTGCCAGCTCACCACCGCTCAGACAGGGCCACCGAGAGACCCAGTACTTC
j_gene: TRBJ2-5
d_gene: TRBD1
v_gene: TRBV18

CDR3aa: CASSYSGGPQETQYF
CDR3nt: TGTGCCAGCAGTTACAGCGGGGGCCCCCAAGAGACCCAGTACTTC
j_gene: TRBJ2-5
d_gene: TRBD2
v_gene: TRBV6-6

CDR3aa: CASREGGSYEQYF
CDR3nt: TGTGCCAGCAGGGAGGGCGGGTCCTACGAGCAGTACTTC
j_gene: TRBJ2-7
d_gene: .
v_gene: TRBV11-2

CDR3aa: CSGGSSYEQYF
CDR3nt: TGCAGTGGTGGCAGTTCCTACGAGCAGTACTTC
j_gene: TRBJ2-7
d_gene: .
v_gene: TRBV20-1

CDR3aa: CASSVQGRNQPQHF
CDR3nt: TGTGCCAGCAGTGTTCAGGGGCGCAATCAGCCCCAGCATTTT
j_gene: TRBJ1-5
d_gene: .
v_gene: TRBV2